Listed here are 21 T cell receptor beta chains from one sample, sequenced in a study of TIL therapy for anti-PD-1-resistant metastatic lung cancer. Time point reported: pre-treatment sample, taken before nivolumab and TIL therapy. The tumor samples were excised metastases, mostly pleural nodules or supraclavicular lymph nodes. The immunoSEQ assay was v3. The data were produced by immunoSEQ multiplex PCR, yet TCRdb's version contains in-frame clones alone and is incomplete. The sample holds about 7,500 clones, roughly 70% seen once. The starting material was tumor tissue, obtained at baseline. These receptor sequences come from a person aged 25-85 years with non-small cell lung cancer.

The chain combines TRBV27 with TRBJ2-5; TRBD2 matches at 12 bases. The DNA end lines up better with TRBJ2-7; the J call may be wrong. Germline V gene lookup returns CDR1 MNHEY and CDR2 SMNVEV (reference sequence). CDR3 size: 15 residues. The CDR3 protein is CASSFRGLAGLEQYF. Written as DNA, the CDR3 is TGTGCCAGCAGTTTCCGTGGACTAGCGGGGCTCGAGCAGTACTTC.

On this clone itself: Different DNA sequences within this sample yield the same CDR3. This rearrangement joins TRBV7-2 to TRBJ2-2; D might be TRBD2 (7 bases). This CDR3 spans 16 amino acids. Per germline, CDR1 SGHTA and CDR2 FQGNSA. V was pared by 1 base and J by 6 bases, with 15 bases between. For the CDR3, the DNA is TGTGCCAGCAGCTTAGTGGGGGGGCGCGGGGCCGGGGAGCTGTTTTTT. Translation gives CASSLVGGRGAGELFF.

The chain has TRBV7-8 and TRBJ2-3; no definite D call. This CDR3 region has 12 residues. CDR1 is SGHVS, CDR2 FQNEAQ, per germline. Trimming cost V 4 bases and J 6 bases, with 8 bases left between them. The CDR3 DNA reads as TGTGCCAGCAGCTCCTGGACGGATACGCAGTATTTT. Protein product: CASSSWTDTQYF.

This clone was found once. This chain joins TRBV5-1 and TRBJ2-1, with 7 positions matching TRBD2. CDR1 and CDR2 from the germline V gene are SGHRS and YFSETQ. J gave up 4 bases and V 3 bases, and 13 bases lay outside the gene matches. The CDR3 consists of 17 residues. The CDR3 loop reads CASSWGGMGEGYNEQFF. DNA of the CDR3: TGCGCCAGCAGCTGGGGAGGAATGGGGGAGGGATACAATGAGCAGTTCTTC.

CDR3 in amino acids: CASSYSIGQPYEQYF. Written as DNA, the CDR3 is TGTGCCAGCAGTTACTCGATCGGACAGCCCTACGAGCAGTACTTC. The chain has TRBV6-9 and TRBJ2-7; tentatively, D is TRBD1 (6 bases). This CDR3 is 15 amino acids long. Trimming removed 3 bases at V and 2 bases at J, with 14 bases between. Germline CDR1 reads MNHGY; CDR2 reads SVAAGI.

This clone came up a few times. V usage is TRBV21-1 and J usage is TRBJ1-2. TRBV21-1 constitutes a pseudogene. This CDR3 spans 16 amino acids. CDR3 in amino acids: CASSKLPPMRHYGYTF. CDR3 coding DNA: TGTGCCAGCAGCAAATTGCCTCCAATGCGACACTATGGCTACACCTTC.

The chain couples TRBV29-1 to TRBJ2-2; D is perhaps TRBD1 (5 bases). CDR1 is SQVTM, CDR2 ANQGSEA, per germline. The V end lost 4 bases, the J end lost 3 bases, and 9 bases lay between the germline ends. CDR3 length: 13 residues. The CDR3 protein is CSVVQGYTGELFF. The DNA for the CDR3 is TGCAGCGTTGTCCAGGGCTACACCGGGGAGCTGTTTTTT.

The J gene is TRBJ1-3, the V gene TRBV5-6; 7 nucleotides line up with TRBD1. With 4 bases clipped from V and 2 bases from J, the junction kept 9 bases outside the gene matches. Germline CDR1 is SGHDT and CDR2 is YYEEEE. CDR3 length: 16 amino acids. The CDR3 DNA is TGTGCCAGCAGCCGTCCGACAGGGACGGCTGGAAACACCATATATTTT. Amino acids: CASSRPTGTAGNTIYF.

Sample share makes this clone medium-sized. V is TRBV9 and J is TRBJ1-2, with D uncertain. CDR1 SGDLS and CDR2 YYNGEE come from the germline V gene. The ends were cut back, 3 bases at V and 6 bases at J, with 21 bases in the middle. The CDR3 is 16 residues long. As DNA, the CDR3 is TGTGCCAGCAGCGACCCCTCTACAGCGGGTTTTGATGGCTACACCTTC. It yields the protein CASSDPSTAGFDGYTF.

This chain links TRBV11-1 with TRBJ2-7; D is unresolved. The germline V gene encodes CDR1 SGHAT and CDR2 FQDESV (reference sequence). The CDR3 is 13 residues long. V was shortened by 6 bases and J by 7 bases, with 16 bases between the two germline ends. This CDR3 is CASSISYSGEQYF. In nucleotides, the CDR3 is TGTGCCAGCAGTATAAGTTACTCGGGTGAGCAGTACTTC. The full variable domain, completed using reference TRBV11-1 and TRBJ2-7, is EAEVAQSPRYKITEKSQAVAFWCDPISGHATLYWYRQILGQGPELLVQFQDESVVDDSQLPKDRFSAERLKGVDSTLKIQPAELGDSAMYLCASSISYSGEQYFGPGTRLTVT.

The chain links TRBV5-1 to TRBJ2-3; TRBD1 aligns across 12 bases. The CDR3 loop spans 23 amino acids. With 1 base clipped from V and 2 bases from J, the junction kept 23 bases outside the gene matches. In germline, CDR1 is SGHRS, CDR2 YFSETQ. The CDR3, as DNA: TGCGCCAGCAGCTTGCCACTGGGCTCTCCGGGACAGGGGGCCGGGGGCCACACAGATACGCAGTATTTT. Translation gives CASSLPLGSPGQGAGGHTDTQYF.

The rearrangement joins TRBV6-5 to TRBJ1-2; possibly TRBD1 for D (6 bases). Trimming removed 2 bases at V and 7 bases at J, with 14 bases between. Per germline, CDR1 MNHEY and CDR2 SVGAGI. The CDR3 totals 14 residues. The CDR3 bases are TGTGCCAGCAGTTACGTACAGGGTCTGGGTGGCTACACCTTC. This codes for CASSYVQGLGGYTF.

This clone is labeled medium-sized. The V call is TRBV5-1, the J call TRBJ1-6; 11 nucleotides agree with TRBD1. The CDR3 length is 16 residues. Germline assignment: CDR1 SGHRS and CDR2 YFSETQ. The trim removed 4 bases at V and 7 bases at J, leaving 7 bases unmatched. CDR3 in DNA: TGCGCCAGCAGCCTACGGGACAGGGGGATCAATTCACCCCTCCACTTT. Amino acid sequence: CASSLRDRGINSPLHF.

The CDR3 loop reads CASSLYGGEEQYF. The CDR3 bases are TGTGCCAGCAGCTTATACGGGGGCGAGGAGCAGTACTTC. V gene TRBV13 combines with J gene TRBJ2-7, with D perhaps assigned TRBD1 or TRBD2 (6 bases each). Germline lookup yields CDR1 PRHDT and CDR2 FYEKMQ (reference sequence). The CDR3 covers 13 residues. V lost 2 bases to trimming and J lost 7 bases, with 12 bases between them.

The rearrangement uses TRBV6-5 and TRBJ2-1; D is unclear. CDR3 length: 11 residues. Germline V gene sequence: CDR1 MNHEY, CDR2 SVGAGI. Trimming stripped 2 bases from V and 9 bases from J, with 5 bases between. In nucleotides, the CDR3 is TGTGCCAGCAGTTACGTTGGTGAGCAGTTCTTC. It codes for CASSYVGEQFF.

This chain joins TRBV4-1 and TRBJ1-3; D is perhaps TRBD1 (5 bases). The CDR3 is 16 amino acids. Trimming pared 0 bases from V and 0 bases from J, leaving 9 bases between. Germline V gene sequence: CDR1 MGHRA, CDR2 YSYEKL. Written as DNA, the CDR3 is TGCGCCAGCAGCCAAGATCCAGGGAACTCTGGAAACACCATATATTTT. This codes for CASSQDPGNSGNTIYF.

The chain couples TRBV29-1 to TRBJ2-2; D call uncertain. The germline V gene encodes CDR1 SQVTM and CDR2 ANQGSEA. V gave up 6 bases and J gave up 0 bases, with 8 bases separating them. This CDR3 region has 13 residues. CDR3 region: CSVYGANTGELFF. In nucleotides, the CDR3 is TGCAGCGTGTACGGCGCGAACACCGGGGAGCTGTTTTTT.

V gene TRBV7-6 combines with J gene TRBJ1-1, with D possibly TRBD1 on 5 matching bases. The ends were cut back, 1 base at V and 1 base at J, with 7 bases in the middle. This CDR3 has 14 residues. CDR1 is SGHVS, CDR2 FNYEAQ, per germline. The DNA for the CDR3 is TGTGCCAGCAGCTTAGGTACAGGGAACACTGAAGCTTTCTTT. It yields the protein CASSLGTGNTEAFF.

The J gene is TRBJ2-5, the V gene TRBV9, with 10 bases that match TRBD2. The length of the CDR3 is 17 residues. J was trimmed by 7 bases and V by 0 bases; bases with no gene match: 12. Germline-derived CDR1 and CDR2 are SGDLS and YYNGEE. CDR3 sequence (DNA): TGTGCCAGCAGCGTAGGTGGACTAGCGGCGGGGGTTGGGACCCAGTACTTC. Residues: CASSVGGLAAGVGTQYF.

This clone is termed medium-sized. The chain is built from TRBV7-6 and TRBJ2-3; no clear D. CDR3 length equals 11 residues. Trimming pared 8 bases from V and 6 bases from J, leaving 9 bases between. CDR1 is SGHVS and CDR2 is FNYEAQ in the germline V gene. CDR3 amino acids: CASGSVDTQYF. The DNA for the CDR3 is TGTGCCAGCGGGTCGGTGGATACGCAGTATTTT.

The genes are TRBV11-3 and TRBJ2-5, with TRBD1 matching 9 bases. The CDR3 sequence is 15 residues long. The germline CDR1 and CDR2 sequences are SGHNT and YENEEA. Trimming removed 5 bases from V and 4 bases from J; junction bases left unmatched: 8. The CDR3 DNA reads TGTGCCAGCAGCCCGGGACAGGGCCTAATAGAGACCCAGTACTTC. Protein: CASSPGQGLIETQYF.